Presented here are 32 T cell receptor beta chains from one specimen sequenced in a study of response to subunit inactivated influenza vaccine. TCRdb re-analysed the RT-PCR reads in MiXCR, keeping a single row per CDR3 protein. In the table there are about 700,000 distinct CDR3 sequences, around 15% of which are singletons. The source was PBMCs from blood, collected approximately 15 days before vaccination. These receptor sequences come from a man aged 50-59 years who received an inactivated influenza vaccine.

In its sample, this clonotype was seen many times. The CDR3 DNA reads TGTGCCAGCAGCTTAGCTGGAACCCAAGAGACCCAGTACTTC. Translating it yields CASSLAGTQETQYF. The chain employs TRBV7-9 and TRBJ2-5; D not resolved. Deletions cut 0 bases from V and 1 base from J, with 6 bases between. The CDR3 runs to 14 residues. The V gene's germline CDR1 is SEHNR and CDR2 FQNEAQ (reference sequence).

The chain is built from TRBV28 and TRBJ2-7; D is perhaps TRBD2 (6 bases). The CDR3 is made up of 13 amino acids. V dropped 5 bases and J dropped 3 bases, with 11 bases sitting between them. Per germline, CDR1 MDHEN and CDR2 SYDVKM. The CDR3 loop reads CASSLSSDYEQYF. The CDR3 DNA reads TGTGCCAGCAGTCTATCTAGCGACTACGAGCAGTACTTC.

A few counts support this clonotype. This chain's CDR3 is CSVVANPSYEQYF. CDR3 sequence (DNA): TGCAGCGTTGTGGCGAACCCCTCCTACGAGCAGTACTTC. V and J are TRBV29-1 and TRBJ2-7, with D uncertain. The V gene's germline CDR1 is SQVTM and CDR2 ANQGSEA. Trimming took 4 bases from V and 0 from J, leaving 10 bases between them. CDR3 length: 13 amino acids.

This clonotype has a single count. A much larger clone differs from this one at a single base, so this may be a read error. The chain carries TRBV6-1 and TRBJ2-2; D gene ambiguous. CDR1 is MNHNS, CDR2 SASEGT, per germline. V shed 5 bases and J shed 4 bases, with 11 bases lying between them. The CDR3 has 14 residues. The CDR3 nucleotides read TGTGCCAGCAGTCTTCAGAGGACCACCGGGGAGCTGTTTTTT. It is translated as CASSLQRTTGELFF.

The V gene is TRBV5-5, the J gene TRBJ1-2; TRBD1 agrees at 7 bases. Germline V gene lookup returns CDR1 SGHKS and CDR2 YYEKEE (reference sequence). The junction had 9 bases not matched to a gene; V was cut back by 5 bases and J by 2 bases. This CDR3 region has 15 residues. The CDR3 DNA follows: TGTGCCAGCAGGACCCGGGACAGCCTGAACTATGGCTACACCTTC. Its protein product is CASRTRDSLNYGYTF.

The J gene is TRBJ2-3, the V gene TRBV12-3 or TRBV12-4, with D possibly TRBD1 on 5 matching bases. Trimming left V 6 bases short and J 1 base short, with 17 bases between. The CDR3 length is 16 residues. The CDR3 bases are TGTGCCAGCAGCTTCCCCCGCAGGGTAGGCACAGATACGCAGTATTTT. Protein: CASSFPRRVGTDTQYF.

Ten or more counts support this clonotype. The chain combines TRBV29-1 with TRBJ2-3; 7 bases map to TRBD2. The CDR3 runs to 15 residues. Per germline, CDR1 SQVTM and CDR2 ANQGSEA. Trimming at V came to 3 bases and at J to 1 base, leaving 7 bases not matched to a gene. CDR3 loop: CSVETAGLRTDTQYF. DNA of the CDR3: TGCAGCGTTGAGACAGCGGGGCTCCGCACAGATACGCAGTATTTT.

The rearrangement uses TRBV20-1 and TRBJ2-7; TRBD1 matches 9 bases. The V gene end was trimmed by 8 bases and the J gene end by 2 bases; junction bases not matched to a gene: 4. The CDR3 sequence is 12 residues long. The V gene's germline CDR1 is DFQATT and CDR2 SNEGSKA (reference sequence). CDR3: CSKGTGTYEQYF. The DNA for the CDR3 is TGCAGTAAAGGGACAGGGACCTACGAGCAGTACTTC.

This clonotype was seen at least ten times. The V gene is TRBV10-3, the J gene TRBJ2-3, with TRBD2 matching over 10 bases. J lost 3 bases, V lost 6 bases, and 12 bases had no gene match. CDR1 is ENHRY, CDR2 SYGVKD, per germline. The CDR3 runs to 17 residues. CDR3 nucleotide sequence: TGTGCCATCAGAGCCCGGGTTACTAGCGGGACAACAGATACGCAGTATTTT. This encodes CAIRARVTSGTTDTQYF.

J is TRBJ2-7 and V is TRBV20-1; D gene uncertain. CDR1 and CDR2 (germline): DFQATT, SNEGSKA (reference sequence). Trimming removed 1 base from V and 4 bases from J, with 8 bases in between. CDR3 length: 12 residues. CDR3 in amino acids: CSARADMYEQYF. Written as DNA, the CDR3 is TGCAGTGCTAGAGCTGACATGTACGAGCAGTACTTC.

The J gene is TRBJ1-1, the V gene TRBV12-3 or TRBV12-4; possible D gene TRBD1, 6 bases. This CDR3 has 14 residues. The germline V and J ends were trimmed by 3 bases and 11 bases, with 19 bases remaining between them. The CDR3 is CASSLTGPTPWAFF. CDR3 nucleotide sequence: TGTGCCAGCAGTTTGACAGGTCCGACCCCTTGGGCTTTCTTT.

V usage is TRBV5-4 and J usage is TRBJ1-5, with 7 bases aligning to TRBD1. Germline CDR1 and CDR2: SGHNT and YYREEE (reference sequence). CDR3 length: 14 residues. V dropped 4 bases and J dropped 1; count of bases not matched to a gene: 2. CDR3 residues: CASSAGQSNQPQHF. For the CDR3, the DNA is TGTGCCAGCAGCGCGGGACAGAGCAATCAGCCCCAGCATTTT.

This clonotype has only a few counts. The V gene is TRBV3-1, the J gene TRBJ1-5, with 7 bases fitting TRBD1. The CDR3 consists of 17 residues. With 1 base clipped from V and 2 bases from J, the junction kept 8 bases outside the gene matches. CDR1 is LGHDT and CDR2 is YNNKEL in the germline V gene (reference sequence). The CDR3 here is CASSQGPYRGCNQPQHF. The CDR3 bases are TGTGCCAGCAGCCAAGGGCCCTACAGGGGCTGCAATCAGCCCCAGCATTTT.

CDR3 in amino acids: CSVGGGNDAYEQYF. The CDR3 DNA is TGCAGCGTCGGGGGGGGAAATGACGCCTACGAGCAGTACTTC. The chain recombines TRBV29-1 with TRBJ2-7; 8 positions match TRBD2. V lost 6 bases to trimming and J lost 2 bases; unmatched junction nucleotides: 9. The CDR3 extends over 14 amino acids. Germline V gene sequence: CDR1 SQVTM, CDR2 ANQGSEA.

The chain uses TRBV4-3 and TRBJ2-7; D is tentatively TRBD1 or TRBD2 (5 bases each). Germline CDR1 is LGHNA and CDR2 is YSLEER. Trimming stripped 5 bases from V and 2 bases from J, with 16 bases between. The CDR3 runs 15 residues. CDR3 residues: CASSERLGTPYEQYF. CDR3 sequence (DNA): TGCGCCAGCAGCGAAAGATTGGGGACCCCCTACGAGCAGTACTTC.

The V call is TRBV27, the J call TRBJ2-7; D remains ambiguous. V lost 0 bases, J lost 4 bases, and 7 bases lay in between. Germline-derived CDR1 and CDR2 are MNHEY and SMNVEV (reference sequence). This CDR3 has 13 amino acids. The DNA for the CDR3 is TGTGCCAGCAGTTTATCAGGGATTTACGAGCAGTACTTC. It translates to CASSLSGIYEQYF.

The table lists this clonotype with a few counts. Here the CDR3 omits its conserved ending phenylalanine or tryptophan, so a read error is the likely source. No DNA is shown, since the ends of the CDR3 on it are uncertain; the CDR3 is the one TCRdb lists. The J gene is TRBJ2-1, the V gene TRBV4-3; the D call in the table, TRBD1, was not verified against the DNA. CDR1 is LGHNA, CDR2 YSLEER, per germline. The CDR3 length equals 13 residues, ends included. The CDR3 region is CASSQEYQVAGGT.

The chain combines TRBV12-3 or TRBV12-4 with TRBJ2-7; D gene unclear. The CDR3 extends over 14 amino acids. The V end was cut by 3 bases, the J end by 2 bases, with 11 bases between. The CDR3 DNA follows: TGTGCCAGCAGTTTTCCGGGCAACCCCTACGAGCAGTACTTC. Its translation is CASSFPGNPYEQYF.

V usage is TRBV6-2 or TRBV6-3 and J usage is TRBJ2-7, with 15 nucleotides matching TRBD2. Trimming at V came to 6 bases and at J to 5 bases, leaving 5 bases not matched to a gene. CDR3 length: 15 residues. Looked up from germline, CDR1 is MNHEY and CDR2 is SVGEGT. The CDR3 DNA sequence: TGTGCCAGCAGCTCGGGACTAGCGGGGGGCAACGAGCAGTACTTC. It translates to CASSSGLAGGNEQYF.

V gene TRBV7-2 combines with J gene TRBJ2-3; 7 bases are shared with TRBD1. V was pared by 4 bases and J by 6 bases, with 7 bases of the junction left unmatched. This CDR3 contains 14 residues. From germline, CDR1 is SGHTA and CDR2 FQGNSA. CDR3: CASSSRGFGDTQYF. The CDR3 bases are TGTGCCAGCAGCTCCAGGGGGTTCGGTGATACGCAGTATTTT.

The CDR3 region is CASSSGTGRIDLNEQFF. The DNA for the CDR3 is TGCGCCAGCAGCTCCGGGACAGGCCGTATCGATCTCAATGAGCAGTTCTTC. J is TRBJ2-1 and V is TRBV5-1, with TRBD1 matching over 8 bases. The J segment lost 6 bases and the V segment lost 3 bases, leaving 14 bases of the junction unmatched. Germline values: CDR1 SGHRS, CDR2 YFSETQ. The CDR3 is 17 residues long.

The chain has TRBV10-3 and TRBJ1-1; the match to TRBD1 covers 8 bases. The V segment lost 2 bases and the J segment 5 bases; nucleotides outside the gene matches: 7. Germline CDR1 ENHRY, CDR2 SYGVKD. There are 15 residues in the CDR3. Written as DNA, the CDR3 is TGTGCCATCAGTGAGGTGGGACAGGTTATTACTGAAGCTTTCTTT. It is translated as CAISEVGQVITEAFF.

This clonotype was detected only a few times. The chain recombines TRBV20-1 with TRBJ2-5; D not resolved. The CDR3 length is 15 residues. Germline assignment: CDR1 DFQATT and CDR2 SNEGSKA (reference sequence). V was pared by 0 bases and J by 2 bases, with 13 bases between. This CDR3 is CSARDEAATQETQYF. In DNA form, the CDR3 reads TGCAGTGCTAGAGATGAGGCAGCTACGCAAGAGACCCAGTACTTC.

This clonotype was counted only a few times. CDR3 sequence (DNA): TGTGCCAGCCGAGCCAATACAGGGCACTATGGCTACACCTTC. Protein product: CASRANTGHYGYTF. The J gene is TRBJ1-2, the V gene TRBV7-9, with D possibly TRBD1 on 6 matching bases. The V gene lost 8 bases and the J gene lost 3 bases, with 16 bases spanning the gap. The germline V gene has CDR1 SEHNR and CDR2 FQNEAQ (reference sequence). CDR3 length equals 14 residues.

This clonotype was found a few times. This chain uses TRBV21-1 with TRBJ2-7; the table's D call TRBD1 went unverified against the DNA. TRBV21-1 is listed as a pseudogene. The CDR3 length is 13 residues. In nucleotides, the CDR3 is TGTGCCAGACTGACCGGCCGGGGGGACGAGCAGTACTTC. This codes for CARLTGRGDEQYF.

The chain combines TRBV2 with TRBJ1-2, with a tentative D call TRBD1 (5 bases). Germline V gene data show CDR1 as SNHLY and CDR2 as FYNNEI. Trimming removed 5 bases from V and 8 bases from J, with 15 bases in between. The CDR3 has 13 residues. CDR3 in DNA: TGTGCCAGCAGTCACGAAGGGGCGATCGGCTACACCTTC. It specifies CASSHEGAIGYTF.

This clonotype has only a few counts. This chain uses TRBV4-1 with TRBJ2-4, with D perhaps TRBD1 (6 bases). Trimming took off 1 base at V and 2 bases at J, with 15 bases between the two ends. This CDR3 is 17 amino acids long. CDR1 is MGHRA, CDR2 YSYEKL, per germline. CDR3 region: CASSQGPQGYTKNIQYF. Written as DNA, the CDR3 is TGCGCCAGCAGCCAAGGGCCACAGGGTTACACCAAAAACATTCAGTACTTC.

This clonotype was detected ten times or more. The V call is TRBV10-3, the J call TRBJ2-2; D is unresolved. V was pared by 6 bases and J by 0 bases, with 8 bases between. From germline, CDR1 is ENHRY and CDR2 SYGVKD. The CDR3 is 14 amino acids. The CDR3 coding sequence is TGTGCCATCAGCCCTCGCGCGAACACCGGGGAGCTGTTTTTT. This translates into CAISPRANTGELFF.

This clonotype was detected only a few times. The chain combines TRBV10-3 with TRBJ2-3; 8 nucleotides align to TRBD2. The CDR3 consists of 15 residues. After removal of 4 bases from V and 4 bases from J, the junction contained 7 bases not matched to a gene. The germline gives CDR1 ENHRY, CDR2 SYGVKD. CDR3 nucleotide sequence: TGTGCCATCAGTGGGCTAGCGGGTTCAGCAGATACGCAGTATTTT. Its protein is CAISGLAGSADTQYF.

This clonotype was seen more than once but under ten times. CDR3 protein: CASSYFGLAGVSSTDTQYF. The CDR3 region has the DNA TGTGCCAGCAGTTACTTTGGACTAGCGGGAGTATCTAGCACAGATACGCAGTATTTT. The chain combines TRBV6-5 with TRBJ2-3; TRBD2 matches at 13 bases. The CDR3 consists of 19 residues. The germline CDR1 and CDR2 sequences are MNHEY and SVGAGI. With 1 base clipped from V and 0 bases from J, the junction kept 7 bases outside the gene matches.

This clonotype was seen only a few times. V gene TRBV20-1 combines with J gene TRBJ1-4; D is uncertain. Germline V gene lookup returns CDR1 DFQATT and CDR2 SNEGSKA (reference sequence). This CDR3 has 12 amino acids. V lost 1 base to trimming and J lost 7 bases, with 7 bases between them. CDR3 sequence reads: CSARGQPEKLFF. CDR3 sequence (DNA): TGCAGTGCTAGAGGTCAACCTGAAAAACTGTTTTTT.

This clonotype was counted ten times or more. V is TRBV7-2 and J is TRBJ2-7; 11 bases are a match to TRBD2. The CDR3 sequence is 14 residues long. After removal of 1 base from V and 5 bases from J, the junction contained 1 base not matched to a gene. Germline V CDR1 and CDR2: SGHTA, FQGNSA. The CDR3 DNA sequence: TGTGCCAGCAGCTTAGTTAGCGGGAGGGACGAGCAGTACTTC. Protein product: CASSLVSGRDEQYF.